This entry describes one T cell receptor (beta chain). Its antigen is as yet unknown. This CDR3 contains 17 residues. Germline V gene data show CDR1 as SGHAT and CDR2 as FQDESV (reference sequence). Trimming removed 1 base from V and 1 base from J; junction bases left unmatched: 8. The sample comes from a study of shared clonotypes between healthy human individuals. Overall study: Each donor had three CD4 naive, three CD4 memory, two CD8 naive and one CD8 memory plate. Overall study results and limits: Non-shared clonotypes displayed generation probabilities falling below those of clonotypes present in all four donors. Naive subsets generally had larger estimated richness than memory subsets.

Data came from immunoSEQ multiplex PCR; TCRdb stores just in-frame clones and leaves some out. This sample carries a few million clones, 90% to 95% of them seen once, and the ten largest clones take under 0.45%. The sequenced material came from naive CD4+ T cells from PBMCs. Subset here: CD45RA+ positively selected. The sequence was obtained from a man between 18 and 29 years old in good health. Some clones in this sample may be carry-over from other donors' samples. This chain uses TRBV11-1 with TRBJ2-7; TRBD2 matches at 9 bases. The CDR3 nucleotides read TGTGCCAGCAGCTTAGTTCGGGCTAGCGGGATGTCCTACGAGCAGTACTTC. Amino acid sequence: CASSLVRASGMSYEQYF.